This T cell receptor (beta chain) originates from a study of T cells in women clearing cervical HPV infection. About this clone itself: Coverage ceases 3 residues before the CDR3 finishes, and the germline J gene fills in the end.

TCRdb keeps only in-frame clones here, not all; method: immunoSEQ multiplex PCR. This sample's table reports tens of thousands of clones. The CDR3 runs 11 residues. Trimming stripped 8 bases from V and 5 bases from J, with 7 bases between. Germline V gene data show CDR1 as MDHEN and CDR2 as SYDVKM. This TCR came from a woman between 18 and 70 years old with a cervical HPV16 infection that either progressed to CIN3+ or cleared (not recorded which). The rearrangement joins TRBV28 to TRBJ1-5; possible D gene TRBD1, 6 bases. The sample was blood buffy coat. The CDR3 spells CASGGDQPQHF. The CDR3 DNA, read in part, is TGTGCCAGCGGGGGCGATCAGCCC. The full variable domain, completed using reference TRBV28 and TRBJ1-5, is DVKVTQSSRYLVKRTGEKVFLECVQDMDHENMFWYRQDPGLGLRLIYFSYDVKMKEKGDIPEGYSVSREKKERFSLILESASTNQTSMYLCASGGDQPQHFGDGTRLSIL.